The 10 T cell receptor beta chains given below trace back to one sample, sequenced in a study of regulatory T cells in long-lasting Graves disease. Time point in this sample: newly diagnosed GD, antithyroid drugs for less than 3 months. Construction of the TCR library relied on RNA isolated from PBMCs. Relying on iRepertoire HTBI primers and Arm-PCR of CDR3 regions, the team built TCR beta libraries. TCRdb recomputed calls from the multiplex PCR reads with MiXCR, one row per CDR3 protein. The sample contains hundreds of thousands of distinct CDR3 sequences, about 15% of which appear only once. This same sample was also part of a study on T cells in Graves' hyperthyroidism and ophthalmopathy.

The sample here was peripheral blood mononuclear cells (PBMCs), taken at new diagnosis, from a patient treated with antithyroid drugs. The receptors were gathered from a woman aged 25-40 years with Graves disease.

This clonotype has a count of ten or more. CDR3 sequence reads: CSARDLGGEQFF. CDR3 DNA sequence: TGCAGTGCTAGAGACCTCGGGGGGGAGCAGTTCTTC. This sequence joins TRBV20-1 and TRBJ2-1, with 7 bases fitting TRBD2. In germline, CDR1 is DFQATT, CDR2 SNEGSKA (reference sequence). CDR3 length: 12 amino acids. Trimming took 0 bases from V and 10 from J; bases not matched to a gene: 3.

The gene calls are TRBV7-2 and TRBJ1-3; D is unresolved. The germline CDR1 and CDR2 sequences are SGHTA and FQGNSA. V lost 7 bases to trimming and J lost 7 bases, with 14 bases between them. This CDR3 contains 13 residues. In DNA, the CDR3 is TGTGCCAGCATTAGGATAAGTTCTAACACCATATATTTT. This codes for CASIRISSNTIYF.

This clonotype was counted only a few times. The J gene is TRBJ1-1, the V gene TRBV27; TRBD1 matches 7 bases. The germline V gene has CDR1 MNHEY and CDR2 SMNVEV (reference sequence). After removal of 6 bases from V and 8 bases from J, the junction contained 15 bases not matched to a gene. The CDR3 sequence is 15 residues long. The chain's CDR3 is CASSHTDREPREAFF. CDR3 bases: TGTGCCAGCAGCCACACAGACAGGGAGCCGAGGGAAGCTTTCTTT.

This clonotype was picked up a small number of times. The chain couples TRBV3-1 to TRBJ1-3; a possible D gene is TRBD1 (5 bases). The V and J ends lost 7 bases and 4 bases respectively, with 11 bases between them. Looked up from germline, CDR1 is LGHDT and CDR2 is YNNKEL (reference sequence). The CDR3 extends over 13 amino acids. CDR3 nucleotides: TGTGCCAGCATGGGGGTCGGGGGAAACACCATATATTTT. It specifies CASMGVGGNTIYF.

This chain joins TRBV6-1 and TRBJ1-5; possibly TRBD1 for D (5 bases). V lost 8 bases and J lost 3, with 14 bases in between. Per germline, CDR1 MNHNS and CDR2 SASEGT. The CDR3 loop spans 14 amino acids. The DNA for the CDR3 is TGTGCCAGCTTAAAAGGGGTCAACAATCAGCCCCAGCATTTT. Protein sequence: CASLKGVNNQPQHF.

The table lists this clonotype with a count of one. This chain joins TRBV28 and TRBJ2-2; no clear D gene. Looked up from germline, CDR1 is MDHEN and CDR2 is SYDVKM. The V end lost 6 bases, the J end lost 0 bases, and 8 bases lay between the germline ends. There are 14 residues in the CDR3. CDR3 residues: CASSLLTNTGELFF. CDR3 DNA sequence: TGTGCCAGCAGCCTGTTAACGAACACCGGGGAGCTGTTTTTT.

This clonotype was observed once. V and J are TRBV6-1 and TRBJ2-3, with 9 nucleotides matching TRBD1. V shed 5 bases, J shed 6 bases, and the junction held 9 bases outside the gene matches. The CDR3 length is 15 residues. The germline V gene encodes CDR1 MNHNS and CDR2 SASEGT. DNA of the CDR3: TGTGCCAGCAGTACCGGGACAGGGTTCATGGATACGCAGTATTTT. Protein sequence: CASSTGTGFMDTQYF.

At least ten counts were recorded for this clonotype. J is TRBJ1-1 and V is TRBV15; D uncertain. Germline V CDR1 and CDR2: LNHNV, YYDKDF (reference sequence). The V end lost 1 base, the J end lost 3 bases, and 15 bases lay between the germline ends. The CDR3 sequence is 16 residues long. Here the CDR3 DNA reads TGTGCCACCAGCAGAGGGTTAGTCCAAAGGGACACTGAAGCTTTCTTT. Amino acids: CATSRGLVQRDTEAFF.

There are many counts of this clonotype. The chain is built from TRBV2 and TRBJ1-1, with TRBD1 matching over 7 bases. CDR1 is SNHLY and CDR2 is FYNNEI in the germline V gene. The length of the CDR3 is 22 residues. V was pared by 5 bases and J by 0 bases, with 27 bases of the junction left unmatched. The CDR3, as DNA: TGTGCCAGCAGTCAGAGACAGGGTCTATACAACGACGAAATGCCTTTGAACACTGAAGCTTTCTTT. This sequence encodes CASSQRQGLYNDEMPLNTEAFF.

The chain links TRBV6-2 or TRBV6-3 to TRBJ2-2; D remains ambiguous. CDR1 MNHEY and CDR2 SVGEGT come from the germline V gene. Trimming pared 5 bases from V and 7 bases from J, leaving 11 bases between. The length of the CDR3 is 13 residues. The CDR3 loop is CASSEWGGGELFF. The DNA for the CDR3 is TGTGCCAGCAGTGAATGGGGTGGCGGGGAGCTGTTTTTT.